These 18 T cell receptor beta chains came from one sample sequenced in a study of regulatory T cells in long-lasting Graves disease. TCR beta libraries were built with iRepertoire HTBI primers and Arm-PCR of CDR3 regions. From the multiplex PCR reads, TCRdb called clonotypes with MiXCR, one entry per CDR3 protein. Among about 660,000 distinct CDR3 sequences listed, 25% to 30% were seen once. Time point of the sample: persistent/refractory GD, antithyroid drugs over 5 years with positive TRAb. PBMC RNA was the source of the TCR library. Sequenced here: peripheral blood mononuclear cells (PBMCs), sampled when the disease was refractory, from a patient treated with antithyroid drugs. All receptors come from a female donor with Graves disease.

J is TRBJ2-2 and V is TRBV6-4; tentative D call: TRBD2 (7 bases). From germline, CDR1 is MRHNA and CDR2 SNTAGT. This CDR3 region has 16 residues. The germline V and J ends were trimmed by 7 bases and 4 bases, with 19 bases remaining between them. The DNA for the CDR3 is TGTGCCAGCACCCCCGGAGGGGGAGGGTCCACCGGGGAGCTGTTTTTT. This codes for CASTPGGGGSTGELFF.

A few counts support this clonotype. The chain has TRBV7-9 and TRBJ1-2; weak D call: TRBD1 (5 bases). The V end lost 3 bases, the J end lost 3 bases, and 11 bases lay between the germline ends. CDR1 and CDR2 (germline): SEHNR, FQNEAQ (reference sequence). This CDR3 contains 14 residues. As DNA, the CDR3 is TGTGCCAGCAGCTTCCAGGGATGGGACTATGGCTACACCTTC. Its protein is CASSFQGWDYGYTF.

This clonotype was seen many times. This chain links TRBV28 with TRBJ1-5; TRBD1 matches 8 bases. The germline V gene encodes CDR1 MDHEN and CDR2 SYDVKM. V was pared by 2 bases and J by 2 bases, with 2 bases of the junction left unmatched. The CDR3 consists of 15 residues. The CDR3 is CASSLPGGRNQPQHF. The CDR3 region has the DNA TGTGCCAGCAGTTTACCAGGGGGCCGCAATCAGCCCCAGCATTTT. The full variable domain, its missing parts supplied by reference TRBV28 and TRBJ1-5, is DVKVTQSSRYLVKRTGEKVFLECVQDMDHENMFWYRQDPGLGLRLIYFSYDVKMKEKGDIPEGYSVSREKKERFSLILESASTNQTSMYLCASSLPGGRNQPQHFGDGTRLSIL.

This clonotype showed up just a few times. The rearrangement joins TRBV24-1 to TRBJ2-2, with 11 nucleotides matching TRBD2. This CDR3 comprises 17 residues. Unmatched junction bases numbered 4, after V lost 3 bases and J lost 2 bases. The germline V gene encodes CDR1 KGHDR and CDR2 SFDVKD. CDR3 amino acids: CATSDTTSGRNTGELFF. For the CDR3, the DNA is TGTGCCACCAGTGATACAACTAGCGGGAGAAACACCGGGGAGCTGTTTTTT.

Concerning this clonotype itself: One end of the junction does not line up with germline, which may come from a read error. This chain links TRBV29-1 with TRBJ1-1, with 7 nucleotides matching TRBD1. Germline loops: CDR1 SQVTM, CDR2 ANQGSEA. This CDR3 spans 13 amino acids. The CDR3 loop reads CSVESDRDTEAFF. DNA of the CDR3: TGCAGCGTTGAATCAGACAGGGATACTGAAGCTTTCTTC.

The rearrangement uses TRBV11-1 and TRBJ2-3, with a weak D call TRBD2 (6 bases). V was trimmed by 1 base and J by 10 bases, leaving 18 bases between them. The CDR3 is made up of 15 amino acids. Germline V CDR1 and CDR2: SGHAT, FQDESV (reference sequence). In DNA, the CDR3 is TGTGCCAGCAGCTTAGAGGGAGGTCAAATAACGGCGCAGTATTTT. The encoded protein is CASSLEGGQITAQYF.

The genes are TRBV19 and TRBJ2-7; D may be TRBD1 (5 bases). The CDR3 is 14 amino acids. The germline gives CDR1 LNHDA, CDR2 SQIVND (reference sequence). V lost 2 bases to trimming and J lost 0 bases, with 8 bases between them. This CDR3 is CASSIRGSSYEQYF. The DNA of the CDR3 is TGTGCCAGTAGTATAAGGGGTAGCTCCTACGAGCAGTACTTC. Together with reference TRBV19 and TRBJ2-7, the CDR3 gives the full variable domain: DGGITQSPKYLFRKEGQNVTLSCEQNLNHDAMYWYRQDPGQGLRLIYYSQIVNDFQKGDIAEGYSVSREKKESFPLTVTSAQKNPTAFYLCASSIRGSSYEQYFGPGTRLTVT.

The chain links TRBV12-3 or TRBV12-4 to TRBJ1-6; no clear D gene. The CDR3 spans 14 residues. Trimming took 8 bases from V and 5 from J, leaving 13 bases between them. CDR3 nucleotide sequence: TGTGCCAGCGCTCCATGGGTGGATAATTCACCCCTCCACTTT. Translation gives CASAPWVDNSPLHF.

The chain links TRBV5-1 to TRBJ1-6; 9 nucleotides line up with TRBD1. J gave up 1 base and V 3 bases, and 11 bases lay outside the gene matches. This CDR3 has 19 amino acids. The germline gives CDR1 SGHRS, CDR2 YFSETQ. The CDR3 sequence is CASSSDPRTGASYNSPLHF. CDR3 DNA: TGCGCCAGCAGCTCGGACCCTCGGACAGGGGCGTCCTATAATTCACCCCTCCACTTT.

On this clonotype: The final CDR3 position lacks the conserved phenylalanine or tryptophan, pointing to a likely read error. The V gene is TRBV15, the J gene TRBJ1-1; D gene uncertain. This CDR3 contains 17 residues. The germline gives CDR1 LNHNV, CDR2 YYDKDF (reference sequence). V lost 0 bases and J lost 4, with 18 bases in between. The CDR3, as DNA: TGTGCCACCAGCAGAGATCGTCGTTGGGCTATTCGCACTGAAGCTTTCTTA. Its translation: CATSRDRRWAIRTEAFL.

This clonotype was seen a few times. This chain joins TRBV19 and TRBJ2-5; 13 bases are a match to TRBD2. The CDR3 has 17 residues. V lost 6 bases to trimming and J lost 5 bases; unmatched junction nucleotides: 12. Germline-derived CDR1 and CDR2 are LNHDA and SQIVND (reference sequence). CDR3 bases: TGTGCCAGTAGACTAGGGGAGACTAGCGGGAGGCTGGAGACCCAGTACTTC. This encodes CASRLGETSGRLETQYF.

This clonotype was found a few times. J is TRBJ2-2 and V is TRBV18, with D uncertain. CDR1 is KGHSH, CDR2 LQKENI, per germline. The CDR3 length is 13 residues. V lost 1 base and J lost 3, with 3 bases in between. The CDR3 sequence is CASSPQDTGELFF. The CDR3 coding sequence is TGTGCCAGCTCACCACAAGACACCGGGGAGCTGTTTTTT.

The chain employs TRBV28 and TRBJ1-5; D is undetermined. Germline lookup yields CDR1 MDHEN and CDR2 SYDVKM. This CDR3 is built from 15 residues. The V gene lost 3 bases and the J gene lost 2 bases, with 11 bases spanning the gap. As DNA, the CDR3 is TGTGCCAGCAGTTTCTACAGAATCGGCAATCAGCCCCAGCATTTT. Translating gives CASSFYRIGNQPQHF.

This clonotype was found a few times. The chain couples TRBV19 to TRBJ1-2; D remains unclear. The CDR3 loop spans 12 amino acids. The germline V gene encodes CDR1 LNHDA and CDR2 SQIVND (reference sequence). V lost 3 bases to trimming and J lost 2 bases, with 4 bases between them. This chain's CDR3 is CASSIDNYGYTF. The CDR3 bases are TGTGCCAGTAGTATCGACAACTATGGCTACACCTTC.

Only a few counts were recorded for this clonotype. This CDR3 is missing its conserved last phenylalanine or tryptophan, likely due to a read error. The V gene is TRBV20-1, the J gene TRBJ2-7; D is possibly TRBD1 (6 bases). This CDR3 has 14 residues. Germline V gene sequence: CDR1 DFQATT, CDR2 SNEGSKA (reference sequence). Trimming stripped 5 bases from V and 0 bases from J, with 14 bases between. As DNA, the CDR3 is TGCAGTGCTTCGGACAGAATCAGCTCCTACGAGCAGTACTCC. Its translation: CSASDRISSYEQYS.

In nucleotides, the CDR3 is TGCGCCAGCCGGCGGACAGGAGTCTACGAGCAGTACTTC. The encoded protein is CASRRTGVYEQYF. The chain uses TRBV5-1 and TRBJ2-7; 7 bases map to TRBD1. The CDR3 spans 13 residues. The germline V gene has CDR1 SGHRS and CDR2 YFSETQ. The V and J ends lost 7 bases and 3 bases, in that order; junction bases with no gene match: 7.

The chain combines TRBV6-1 with TRBJ1-1, with D possibly being TRBD1 (5 bases). The V and J ends lost 6 bases and 5 bases respectively, with 16 bases between them. CDR3 length: 14 residues. Germline CDR1 and CDR2: MNHNS and SASEGT. CDR3 in amino acids: CASRLGQGGTEAFF. The CDR3 nucleotides read TGTGCCAGCAGATTAGGCCAGGGAGGAACTGAAGCTTTCTTT.

V gene TRBV9 combines with J gene TRBJ1-1, with 7 bases that match TRBD1. Germline V CDR1 and CDR2: SGDLS, YYNGEE. This CDR3 is 15 amino acids long. Trimming at V came to 4 bases and at J to 4 bases, leaving 10 bases not matched to a gene. In DNA, the CDR3 is TGTGCCAGCAGCTCTCAGACAGGGCCGAGCACTGAAGCTTTCTTT. The encoded protein is CASSSQTGPSTEAFF.